The table lists the clone carrying this TCR beta chain with a few counts. Its specificity is not known. The germline V gene has CDR1 SGHTA and CDR2 FQGNSA. The V gene lost 5 bases and the J gene lost 4 bases, with 14 bases spanning the gap. The CDR3 length is 14 residues. These data belong to a study of beta chain features in type 1 diabetes. The study, taken as a whole, reports: It was possible that PCR favored shorter templates, equally so in patients and controls. TCRB CDR3 length was moderately but significantly reduced in all four CD4+ subsets of Type 1 diabetes patients.

Sequencing targeted expressed TCRB transcripts, as all isolated RNA had been reverse transcribed. Assay used: immunoSEQ multiplex PCR; TCRdb lists only in-frame clones, some missing. This table has about 640,000 clones, around an eighth appearing once. Sorted populations all had greater than 95% purity. The sequenced sample was naive CD4+ T cells from blood. The receptor comes from a man aged 25 to 45 with type 1 diabetes. The chain carries TRBV7-2 and TRBJ1-2, with D hard to call. The CDR3 region has the DNA TGTGCCAGCAGCCCGGCGTATGGGCCCTATGGCTACACCTTC. Translation: CASSPAYGPYGYTF.